The 28 T cell receptor beta chains reported below all come from one sample, sequenced in a study of cytomegalovirus exposure and HLA in healthy donors. PCR primers comprised 60 Vbeta and 13 Jbeta primers. Measured with immunoSEQ multiplex PCR; TCRdb has only the in-frame clones, and not every one. The sample carries approximately 100,000 clones, approximately 80% recorded once. Sequences were obtained from PBMCs. The receptors shown here come from a female donor in good health and CMV-seropositive.

The CDR3 DNA reads as TGCGCCAGCAGCCGGGACTTCTACAATGAGCAGTTCTTC. It is translated as CASSRDFYNEQFF. J is TRBJ2-1 and V is TRBV10-1; D possibly corresponds to TRBD2 (6 bases). CDR1 and CDR2 (germline): WNHNN, SYGVQD (reference sequence). This CDR3 has 13 amino acids. Trimming shortened V by 6 bases and J by 3 bases, and 9 bases separated the two germline ends.

J is TRBJ2-7 and V is TRBV7-9, with 12 bases fitting TRBD1. The germline V gene encodes CDR1 SEHNR and CDR2 FQNEAQ (reference sequence). After removal of 4 bases from V and 4 bases from J, the junction contained 8 bases not matched to a gene. The CDR3 length is 16 residues. Here the CDR3 reads CASSWGQGAGGYEQYF. The CDR3 DNA is TGTGCCAGCAGCTGGGGACAGGGGGCAGGAGGGTACGAGCAGTACTTC.

The chain couples TRBV1 to TRBJ2-3; the D segment call TRBD2 is taken from the table without a DNA check. TRBV1 has pseudogene status. The CDR3 sequence is 19 residues long. The CDR3 sequence: CTSSPQRAGGPQSTDTQYF. The CDR3 DNA is TGCACCAGCAGCCCTCAGCGGGCGGGGGGGCCCCAAAGCACAGATACGCAGTATTTT.

The CDR3 spells CASSSGTSGNEQFF. The CDR3 DNA is TGTGCCAGCAGCTCCGGGACTAGCGGCAATGAGCAGTTCTTC. The chain has TRBV5-4 and TRBJ2-1; 11 bases fit TRBD2. Germline CDR1 is SGHNT and CDR2 is YYREEE (reference sequence). The length of the CDR3 is 14 residues. The V and J ends lost 3 bases and 6 bases, in that order; junction bases with no gene match: 2.

V usage is TRBV5-1 and J usage is TRBJ2-5, with TRBD2 identical over 7 bases. The CDR3 loop spans 15 amino acids. Looked up from germline, CDR1 is SGHRS and CDR2 is YFSETQ. Trimming removed 2 bases from V and 5 bases from J; junction bases left unmatched: 9. DNA of the CDR3: TGCGCCAGCAGCTTTGGGACGGGGGGTGAGGAGACCCAGTACTTC. Protein: CASSFGTGGEETQYF.

V gene TRBV6-5 combines with J gene TRBJ2-2; 7 bases match TRBD1. V shed 6 bases, J shed 4 bases, and the junction held 2 bases outside the gene matches. This CDR3 has 13 amino acids. Germline values: CDR1 MNHEY, CDR2 SVGAGI. CDR3 nucleotides: TGTGCCAGCAGCCGACAGGGCACCGGGGAGCTGTTTTTT. As protein: CASSRQGTGELFF.

The chain joins TRBV27 to TRBJ2-1, with 9 bases fitting TRBD1. Germline CDR1 reads MNHEY; CDR2 reads SMNVEV (reference sequence). Trimming at V came to 3 bases and at J to 14 bases, leaving 8 bases not matched to a gene. This CDR3 has 13 residues. The CDR3 loop reads CASSFPGTGTKFF. The CDR3 DNA follows: TGTGCCAGCAGTTTCCCCGGGACAGGGACGAAGTTCTTC.

The gene calls are TRBV9 and TRBJ2-1; 12 bases match TRBD2. J was trimmed by 0 bases and V by 6 bases; bases with no gene match: 16. The CDR3 spans 20 residues. Germline values: CDR1 SGDLS, CDR2 YYNGEE. The DNA of the CDR3 is TGTGCCAGCACCCCCCGGCCTAGCGGGGGGGAGGGAAGCTCCTACAATGAGCAGTTCTTC. Amino acid sequence: CASTPRPSGGEGSSYNEQFF.

This clone has only a few counts. The chain is built from TRBV30 and TRBJ1-2, with D perhaps TRBD1 (6 bases). There are 13 residues in the CDR3. Trimming removed 0 bases at V and 5 bases at J, with 10 bases between. Germline-derived CDR1 and CDR2 are GTSNPN and SVGIG (reference sequence). The CDR3 sequence is CAWSVGRGYGYTF. Here the CDR3 DNA reads TGTGCCTGGAGTGTTGGCAGGGGTTATGGCTACACCTTC.

The rearrangement uses TRBV5-1 and TRBJ1-1; 7 nucleotides agree with TRBD1. V shed 0 bases, J shed 1 base, and the junction held 9 bases outside the gene matches. The CDR3 is made up of 17 amino acids. Germline V lookup: CDR1 SGHRS, CDR2 YFSETQ. The CDR3 DNA sequence: TGCGCCAGCAGCTTGGTACCCCCACAGGGGCCGAACACTGAAGCTTTCTTT. Protein: CASSLVPPQGPNTEAFF.

This clone was detected once. CDR3 nucleotide sequence: TGTGCCAGCAGTCACGGACTCCCAAATGAGCAGTTCTTC. As protein: CASSHGLPNEQFF. This sequence joins TRBV7-2 and TRBJ2-1; a weak D match, TRBD2 (5 bases). The V and J ends lost 6 bases and 7 bases respectively, with 13 bases between them. CDR1 and CDR2 (germline): SGHTA, FQGNSA. The CDR3 is made up of 13 amino acids.

The chain uses TRBV20-1 and TRBJ1-2, with D hard to call. The V gene lost 4 bases and the J gene lost 2 bases, with 5 bases spanning the gap. The CDR3 length is 11 residues. Germline V gene data show CDR1 as DFQATT and CDR2 as SNEGSKA (reference sequence). The CDR3 nucleotides read TGCAGTGCTACCTTCAACTATGGCTACACCTTC. Encoded protein: CSATFNYGYTF.

The CDR3 loop reads CASSPWGQGSQPQHF. The CDR3 nucleotides read TGTGCCAGCAGCCCATGGGGACAGGGAAGCCAGCCCCAGCATTTT. This chain connects TRBV6-1 to TRBJ1-5, with 9 bases matching TRBD1. J was trimmed by 7 bases and V by 6 bases; bases with no gene match: 10. Germline CDR1 is MNHNS and CDR2 is SASEGT. This CDR3 contains 15 residues.

The chain employs TRBV7-2 and TRBJ2-7; D possibly corresponds to TRBD1 (6 bases). The V end was cut by 7 bases, the J end by 0 bases, with 16 bases between. Germline V gene sequence: CDR1 SGHTA, CDR2 FQGNSA. The CDR3 runs 15 residues. The CDR3 DNA is TGTGCCAGCACCCAGGGGCCCACCCCCTCCTACGAGCAGTACTTC. Translating it yields CASTQGPTPSYEQYF.

The genes are TRBV18 and TRBJ2-2, with 7 bases identical to TRBD1. Germline V gives CDR1 KGHSH, CDR2 LQKENI. The CDR3 runs 15 residues. V trimming: 2 bases; J trimming: 2 bases; junction bases outside the gene matches: 2. Written as DNA, the CDR3 is TGTGCCAGCTCACCAAGACAGGGAAACACCGGGGAGCTGTTTTTT. It is translated as CASSPRQGNTGELFF.

Note on this clone: At one end, the junction sequence differs from germline, possibly due to a read error. The chain is built from TRBV7-9 and TRBJ1-1, with D maybe TRBD1 (6 bases). Germline CDR1 reads SEHNR; CDR2 reads FQNEAQ (reference sequence). The CDR3 extends over 15 amino acids. DNA for the CDR3: TGTTCCAGCAGCCGATCGGGGGGCGGCGGCACTGAAGCTTTCTTT. Amino acid sequence: CSSSRSGGGGTEAFF.

A few counts support this clone. This sequence joins TRBV6-1 and TRBJ1-5; 10 positions agree with TRBD1. The CDR3 extends over 15 amino acids. With 2 bases clipped from V and 7 bases from J, the junction kept 5 bases outside the gene matches. Per the germline V gene, CDR1 is MNHNS and CDR2 is SASEGT. This CDR3 reads CASSEWGTGAQPQHF. In nucleotides, the CDR3 is TGTGCCAGCAGTGAATGGGGGACAGGGGCCCAGCCCCAGCATTTT.

The J gene is TRBJ1-5, the V gene TRBV7-9; TRBD1 agrees at 7 bases. The CDR3 is 13 amino acids. Germline CDR1 is SEHNR and CDR2 is FQNEAQ (reference sequence). J lost 7 bases, V lost 1 base, and 1 base had no gene match. The CDR3 bases are TGTGCCAGCAGCTTAGTAGGGGGCCAGCCCCAGCATTTT. Protein sequence: CASSLVGGQPQHF.

The chain has TRBV6-1 and TRBJ2-1; no reliable D call. Germline V lookup: CDR1 MNHNS, CDR2 SASEGT. Trimming removed 4 bases from V and 0 bases from J, with 10 bases in between. This CDR3 has 15 residues. Here the CDR3 reads CASSAGPSSYNEQFF. The DNA for the CDR3 is TGTGCCAGCAGTGCTGGCCCAAGCTCCTACAATGAGCAGTTCTTC.

The V and J genes are TRBV7-2 and TRBJ2-5; 9 nucleotides line up with TRBD2. CDR3 length: 17 residues. CDR1 is SGHTA and CDR2 is FQGNSA in the germline V gene. The ends lost 2 bases at V and 4 bases at J; junction bases unmatched: 11. CDR3 DNA: TGTGCCAGCAGCTTACTATCCCGAGCGGGGGGCGGAGAGACCCAGTACTTC. It translates to CASSLLSRAGGGETQYF. Together with reference TRBV7-2 and TRBJ2-5, the CDR3 gives the full variable domain: GAGVSQSPSNKVTEKGKDVELRCDPISGHTALYWYRQSLGQGLEFLIYFQGNSAPDKSGLPSDRFSAERTGGSVSTLTIQRTQQEDSAVYLCASSLLSRAGGGETQYFGPGTRLLVL.

This chain uses TRBV10-2 with TRBJ2-7, with TRBD2 identical over 8 bases. Trimming took 7 bases from V and 1 from J; bases not matched to a gene: 12. Per the germline V gene, CDR1 is WSHSY and CDR2 is SAAADI. This CDR3 is 16 amino acids long. The CDR3 protein is CASTGWGREGSYEQYF. The CDR3, as DNA: TGCGCCAGCACCGGCTGGGGTCGGGAGGGGTCCTACGAGCAGTACTTC.

The J gene is TRBJ2-2, the V gene TRBV12-5; D may be TRBD2 (7 bases). V lost 7 bases to trimming and J lost 5 bases, with 14 bases between them. The germline CDR1 and CDR2 sequences are LGHNT and FRNRAP. The CDR3 is 14 amino acids. The CDR3 here is CASAEGGVTGELFF. The CDR3 DNA follows: TGTGCTAGTGCCGAGGGGGGGGTGACCGGGGAGCTGTTTTTT.

This chain connects TRBV18 to TRBJ2-3; D is perhaps TRBD1 (6 bases). From germline, CDR1 is KGHSH and CDR2 LQKENI. The CDR3 sequence is 13 residues long. V lost 3 bases and J lost 3, with 7 bases in between. CDR3 nucleotides: TGTGCCAGCTCACCGAGGGGGACAGATACGCAGTATTTT. Amino acids: CASSPRGTDTQYF. The entire variable domain, with the rest obtained from reference TRBV18 and TRBJ2-3, is as follows: NAGVMQNPRHLVRRRGQEARLRCSPMKGHSHVYWYRQLPEEGLKFMVYLQKENIIDESGMPKERFSAEFPKEGPSILRIQQVVRGDSAAYFCASSPRGTDTQYFGPGTRLTVL.

The chain uses TRBV13 and TRBJ2-7; D is possibly TRBD2 (5 bases). Germline V gene data show CDR1 as PRHDT and CDR2 as FYEKMQ (reference sequence). This CDR3 comprises 15 residues. The V end lost 8 bases, the J end lost 6 bases, and 23 bases lay between the germline ends. Here the CDR3 DNA reads TGTGCCAGCCGGGAAAGAGAGGGTTTCTCTGGCGAGCAGTACTTC. Protein: CASREREGFSGEQYF.

The chain is built from TRBV7-2 and TRBJ2-1; 14 nucleotides line up with TRBD2. There are 15 residues in the CDR3. The ends lost 5 bases at V and 10 bases at J; junction bases unmatched: 7. Germline V gene lookup returns CDR1 SGHTA and CDR2 FQGNSA. Here the CDR3 DNA reads TGTGCCAGCAGCCATGGGACTAGCGGGGGCGGGGAGCAGTTCTTC. Amino acid sequence: CASSHGTSGGGEQFF.

This clone was counted a few times. V gene TRBV7-8 combines with J gene TRBJ2-3; 9 nucleotides align to TRBD2. Germline V gene data show CDR1 as SGHVS and CDR2 as FQNEAQ. CDR3 length: 19 residues. V lost 5 bases, J lost 0 bases, and 15 bases stayed unmatched. The CDR3 sequence: CASSPRPGTSISSTDTQYF. In DNA form, the CDR3 reads TGTGCCAGCAGCCCCCGACCCGGGACTAGCATTTCTAGCACAGATACGCAGTATTTT.

The chain couples TRBV7-2 to TRBJ2-1; a possible D gene is TRBD1 (6 bases). Germline CDR1 is SGHTA and CDR2 is FQGNSA. This CDR3 has 15 amino acids. Trimming stripped 4 bases from V and 1 base from J, with 11 bases between. The CDR3 is CASSYRAISYNEQFF. Written as DNA, the CDR3 is TGTGCCAGCAGCTACAGGGCAATTTCCTACAATGAGCAGTTCTTC. Together with reference TRBV7-2 and TRBJ2-1, the CDR3 gives the full variable domain: GAGVSQSPSNKVTEKGKDVELRCDPISGHTALYWYRQSLGQGLEFLIYFQGNSAPDKSGLPSDRFSAERTGGSVSTLTIQRTQQEDSAVYLCASSYRAISYNEQFFGPGTRLTVL.

Only a few counts were recorded for this clone. The chain uses TRBV6-5 and TRBJ1-3; no clear D. Germline CDR1 reads MNHEY; CDR2 reads SVGAGI. V gave up 6 bases and J gave up 4 bases, with 7 bases separating them. The CDR3 contains 12 residues. In DNA form, the CDR3 reads TGTGCCAGCAGCCAGGAAGGAAACACCATATATTTT. Its translation: CASSQEGNTIYF.